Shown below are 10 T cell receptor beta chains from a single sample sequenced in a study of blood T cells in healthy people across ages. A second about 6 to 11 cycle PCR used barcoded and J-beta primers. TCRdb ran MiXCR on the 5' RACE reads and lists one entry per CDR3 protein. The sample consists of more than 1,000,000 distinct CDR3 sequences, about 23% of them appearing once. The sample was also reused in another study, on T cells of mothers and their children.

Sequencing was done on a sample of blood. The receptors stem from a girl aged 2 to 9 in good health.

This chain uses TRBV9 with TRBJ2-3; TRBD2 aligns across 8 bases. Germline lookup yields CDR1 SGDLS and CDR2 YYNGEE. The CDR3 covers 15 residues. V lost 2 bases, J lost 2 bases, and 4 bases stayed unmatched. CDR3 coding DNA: TGTGCCAGCAGCGTTTTCGGGGGGGACACAGATACGCAGTATTTT. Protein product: CASSVFGGDTDTQYF.

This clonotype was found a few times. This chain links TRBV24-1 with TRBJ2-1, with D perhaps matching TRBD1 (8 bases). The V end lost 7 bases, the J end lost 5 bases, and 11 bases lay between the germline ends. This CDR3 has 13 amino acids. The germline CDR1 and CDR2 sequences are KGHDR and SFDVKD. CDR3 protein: CATRQGGDNEQFF. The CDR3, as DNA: TGTGCCACCAGACAGGGGGGGGACAATGAGCAGTTCTTC.

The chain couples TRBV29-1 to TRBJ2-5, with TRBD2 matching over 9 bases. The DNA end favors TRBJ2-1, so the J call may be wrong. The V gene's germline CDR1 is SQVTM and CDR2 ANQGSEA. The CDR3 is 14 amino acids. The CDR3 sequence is CSASGTSFINEQFF. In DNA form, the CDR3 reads TGCAGCGCTTCCGGGACTAGCTTTATCAATGAGCAGTTCTTC.

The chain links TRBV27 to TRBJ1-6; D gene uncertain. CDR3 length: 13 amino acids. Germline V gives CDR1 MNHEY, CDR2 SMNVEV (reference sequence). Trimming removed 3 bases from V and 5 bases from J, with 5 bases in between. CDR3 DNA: TGTGCCAGCAGTTTCCTTAATAATTCACCCCTCCACTTT. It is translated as CASSFLNNSPLHF.

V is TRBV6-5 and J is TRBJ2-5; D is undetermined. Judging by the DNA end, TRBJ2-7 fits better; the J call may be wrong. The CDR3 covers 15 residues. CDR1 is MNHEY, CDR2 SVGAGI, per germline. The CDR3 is CASSYRRISSYEQYF. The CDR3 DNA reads TGTGCCAGCAGTTACCGCCGGATTAGCTCCTACGAGCAGTACTTC.

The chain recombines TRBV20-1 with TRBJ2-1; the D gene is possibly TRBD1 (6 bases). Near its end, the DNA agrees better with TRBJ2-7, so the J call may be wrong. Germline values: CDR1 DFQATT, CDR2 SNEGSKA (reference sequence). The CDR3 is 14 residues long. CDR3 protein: CSAKPKDRPFEQYF. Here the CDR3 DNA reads TGCAGTGCCAAACCCAAGGACAGACCCTTCGAGCAGTACTTC.

The CDR3 DNA sequence: TGCAGCGCCACAGGGAAGGGCTACGAGCAGTACTTC. This gives the protein CSATGKGYEQYF. The gene calls are TRBV29-1 and TRBJ2-5; weak D call: TRBD1 (6 bases). The J call is uncertain, as TRBJ2-7 better fits the DNA end. There are 12 residues in the CDR3. Looked up from germline, CDR1 is SQVTM and CDR2 is ANQGSEA.

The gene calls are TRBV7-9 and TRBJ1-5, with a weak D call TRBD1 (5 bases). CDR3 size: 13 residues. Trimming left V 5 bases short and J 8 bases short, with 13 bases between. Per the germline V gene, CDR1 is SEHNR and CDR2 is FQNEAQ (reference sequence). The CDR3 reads CASSHRLGEPQHF. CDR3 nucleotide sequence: TGTGCCAGCAGCCACAGACTAGGGGAGCCCCAGCATTTT.

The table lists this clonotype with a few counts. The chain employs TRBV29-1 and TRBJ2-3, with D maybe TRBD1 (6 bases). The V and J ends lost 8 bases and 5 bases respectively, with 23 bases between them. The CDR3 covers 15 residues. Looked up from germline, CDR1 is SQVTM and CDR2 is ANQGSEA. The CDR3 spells CSSFPQGFGGDTQYF. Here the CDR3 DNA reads TGCAGCTCATTTCCCCAGGGGTTCGGCGGAGATACGCAGTATTTT.

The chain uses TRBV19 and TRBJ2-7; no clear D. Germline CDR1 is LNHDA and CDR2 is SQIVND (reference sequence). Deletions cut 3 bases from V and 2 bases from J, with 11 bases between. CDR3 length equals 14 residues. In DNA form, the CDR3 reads TGTGCCAGTAGTATTTCCTCAAACGCCTACGAGCAGTACTTC. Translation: CASSISSNAYEQYF. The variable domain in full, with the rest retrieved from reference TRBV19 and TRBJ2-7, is DGGITQSPKYLFRKEGQNVTLSCEQNLNHDAMYWYRQDPGQGLRLIYYSQIVNDFQKGDIAEGYSVSREKKESFPLTVTSAQKNPTAFYLCASSISSNAYEQYFGPGTRLTVT.